A single TCR beta chain is shown here with its context. The sample is drawn from a study of blood T cell repertoires in COVID-19. Study in general: Acute and convalescent COVID-19 specimens originated in the United States, Italy and Spain. Sample material is recorded as cDNA or gDNA derived from T cells, B-cell-depleted T cells, or PBMCs.

V was shortened by 5 bases and J by 4 bases, with 11 bases between the two germline ends. The CDR3 length is 14 residues. The germline gives CDR1 MNHNY, CDR2 SVGAGI (reference sequence). In the original analysis: Reference gene primer amplification gave nucleated cell count estimates. TCRdb's table, derived via immunoSEQ multiplex PCR, lists solely in-frame clones and lacks some. That table is the source of V, J and clone size, and D and trimming were worked out from the DNA. Among some 170,000 clones listed, around 80% were seen once. The chain links TRBV6-6 to TRBJ1-4; perhaps TRBD1 as D (6 bases). This TCR was sampled from a woman between 65 and 79 years old with acute or convalescent COVID-19. The material sequenced was peripheral blood. This CDR3 reads CASSPRGGNEKLFF. Written as DNA, the CDR3 is TGTGCCAGCAGTCCTCGAGGGGGTAATGAAAAACTGTTTTTT.